Shown below are 6 T cell receptor beta chains from a single sample sequenced in a study of T-cell memory formation after mild COVID-19. In TCRdb, the 5' RACE reads were re-called with MiXCR into one record per CDR3 protein. The sample carries under 400,000 distinct CDR3 sequences, over 25% recorded once. Sequenced material: PBMCs or a T cell subset sorted from them (not recorded which). All receptors derive from an adult woman who had mild COVID-19 (a few samples of this study predate the infection). Cell type and time point are not known.

The chain uses TRBV12-3 or TRBV12-4 and TRBJ1-1; D perhaps matches TRBD1 (6 bases). This CDR3 region has 15 residues. Trimming stripped 6 bases from V and 3 bases from J, with 17 bases between. The chain's CDR3 is CASSLFGQSDTEAFF. The CDR3 DNA reads as TGTGCCAGCAGCCTATTTGGACAGTCCGACACTGAAGCTTTCTTT.

This clonotype appeared a few times. The gene calls are TRBV7-2 and TRBJ2-3, with 9 bases fitting TRBD2. V lost 8 bases, J lost 2 bases, and 8 bases stayed unmatched. This CDR3 region has 15 residues. CDR1 is SGHTA and CDR2 is FQGNSA in the germline V gene. CDR3 in DNA: TGTGCCAGCCCGTCCAGCGGGGGGATCACAGATACGCAGTATTTT. This translates into CASPSSGGITDTQYF.

This chain joins TRBV12-3 or TRBV12-4 and TRBJ1-2, with TRBD1 matching 7 bases. J lost 3 bases, V lost 6 bases, and 7 bases had no gene match. The CDR3 is 14 amino acids. CDR3 sequence: CASRKRDSHYGYTF. The CDR3 DNA reads as TGTGCCAGCAGGAAACGGGACAGTCACTATGGCTACACCTTC.

The V and J genes are TRBV24-1 and TRBJ2-7, with TRBD1 identical over 8 bases. CDR1 is KGHDR and CDR2 is SFDVKD in the germline V gene. J lost 7 bases, V lost 2 bases, and 3 bases had no gene match. The CDR3 is made up of 13 amino acids. CDR3 coding DNA: TGTGCCACCAGTGATTGGACAGGGACGGAGCAGTACTTC. This sequence encodes CATSDWTGTEQYF.

The rearrangement uses TRBV12-3 or TRBV12-4 and TRBJ1-2, with a possible D match to TRBD1 (5 bases). The CDR3 length is 13 residues. Trimming stripped 6 bases from V and 2 bases from J, with 10 bases between. CDR3 sequence reads: CASSFSGNYGYTF. The CDR3 DNA sequence: TGTGCCAGCAGCTTTTCAGGGAACTATGGCTACACCTTC.

The gene calls are TRBV24-1 and TRBJ2-1, with 8 bases fitting TRBD2. This CDR3 comprises 16 residues. From germline, CDR1 is KGHDR and CDR2 SFDVKD. Trimming removed 4 bases from V and 0 bases from J; junction bases left unmatched: 4. The CDR3 loop reads CATSDERGSSYNEQFF. CDR3 coding DNA: TGTGCCACCAGTGACGAGCGGGGGAGCTCCTACAATGAGCAGTTCTTC.